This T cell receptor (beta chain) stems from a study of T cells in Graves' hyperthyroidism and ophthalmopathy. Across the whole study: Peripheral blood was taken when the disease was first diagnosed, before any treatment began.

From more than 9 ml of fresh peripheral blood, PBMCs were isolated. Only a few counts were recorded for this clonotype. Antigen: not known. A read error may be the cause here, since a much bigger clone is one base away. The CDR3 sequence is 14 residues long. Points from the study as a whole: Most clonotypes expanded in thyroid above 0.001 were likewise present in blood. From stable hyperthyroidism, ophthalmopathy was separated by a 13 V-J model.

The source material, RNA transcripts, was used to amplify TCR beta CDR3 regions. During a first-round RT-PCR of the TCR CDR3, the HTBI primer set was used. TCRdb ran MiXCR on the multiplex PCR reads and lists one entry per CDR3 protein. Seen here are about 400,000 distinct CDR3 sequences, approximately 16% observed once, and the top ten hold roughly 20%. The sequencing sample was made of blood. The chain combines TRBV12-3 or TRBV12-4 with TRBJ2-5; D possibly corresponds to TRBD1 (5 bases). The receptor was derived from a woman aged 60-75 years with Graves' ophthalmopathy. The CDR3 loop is CASSFSPGQGTQYF. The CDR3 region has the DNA TGTGCCAGCAGTTTTTCCCCAGGGCAAGGGACCCAGTACTTC.